The clone carrying this T cell receptor beta chain was detected only a few times. Its antigen is not identified. This record belongs to a study of beta chain features in type 1 diabetes. Study-level points and caveats: Healthy donors had naive, central memory and Treg TCRB repertoires that appeared less similar than those seen among patients.

Germline CDR1 reads SEHNR; CDR2 reads FQNEAQ (reference sequence). The CDR3 length is 12 residues. V gave up 1 base and J gave up 5 bases, with 3 bases separating them. Isolated RNA was reverse transcribed in full, so expressed TCRB transcripts were sequenced. Some clones are missing from TCRdb's copy, which holds only in-frame ones; the method was immunoSEQ multiplex PCR. The data contain 400,000 to 500,000 clones, around 13% of them singletons. One heparinised blood draw, averaging approximately 0.11 L, came from each donor. The chain joins TRBV7-9 to TRBJ1-5, with D uncertain. This sequence was found in a man aged 30 to 39 in good health. The source material was naive CD4+ T cells from blood. CDR3 in DNA: TGTGCCAGCAGCTTAGAGGATCAGCCCCAGCATTTT. Translated, it gives CASSLEDQPQHF.